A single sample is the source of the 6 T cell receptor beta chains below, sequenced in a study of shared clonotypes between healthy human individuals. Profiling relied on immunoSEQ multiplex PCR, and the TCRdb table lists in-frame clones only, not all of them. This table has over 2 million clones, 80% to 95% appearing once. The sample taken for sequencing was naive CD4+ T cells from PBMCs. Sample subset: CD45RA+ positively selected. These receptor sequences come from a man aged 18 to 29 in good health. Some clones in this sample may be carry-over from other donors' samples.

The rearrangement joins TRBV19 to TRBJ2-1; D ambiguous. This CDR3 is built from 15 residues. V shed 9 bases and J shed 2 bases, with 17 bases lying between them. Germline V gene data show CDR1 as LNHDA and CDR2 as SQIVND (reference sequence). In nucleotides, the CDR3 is TGTGCCAGCCAAGTAGGGTCCCCCGCCTACAATGAGCAGTTCTTC. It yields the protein CASQVGSPAYNEQFF. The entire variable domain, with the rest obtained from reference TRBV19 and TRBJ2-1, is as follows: DGGITQSPKYLFRKEGQNVTLSCEQNLNHDAMYWYRQDPGQGLRLIYYSQIVNDFQKGDIAEGYSVSREKKESFPLTVTSAQKNPTAFYLCASQVGSPAYNEQFFGPGTRLTVL.

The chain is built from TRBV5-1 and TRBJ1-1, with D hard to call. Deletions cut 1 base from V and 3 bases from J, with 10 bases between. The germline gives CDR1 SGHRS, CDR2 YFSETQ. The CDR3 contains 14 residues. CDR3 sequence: CASSLLQEYTEAFF. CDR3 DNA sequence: TGCGCCAGCAGCTTGCTGCAGGAGTACACTGAAGCTTTCTTT.

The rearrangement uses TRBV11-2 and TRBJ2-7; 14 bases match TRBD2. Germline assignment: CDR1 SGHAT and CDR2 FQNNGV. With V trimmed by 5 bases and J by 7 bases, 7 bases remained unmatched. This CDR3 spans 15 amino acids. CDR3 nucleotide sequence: TGTGCCAGCAGCCCGACTAGCGGGAGGGTATGGGAGCAGTACTTC. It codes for CASSPTSGRVWEQYF.

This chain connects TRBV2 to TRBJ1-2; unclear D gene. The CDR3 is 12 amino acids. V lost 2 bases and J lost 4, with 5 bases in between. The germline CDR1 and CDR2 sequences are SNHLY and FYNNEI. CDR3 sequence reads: CASSEPSYGYTF. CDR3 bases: TGTGCCAGCAGTGAACCGAGCTATGGCTACACCTTC. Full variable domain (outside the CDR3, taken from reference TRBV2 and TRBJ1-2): EPEVTQTPSHQVTQMGQEVILRCVPISNHLYFYWYRQILGQKVEFLVSFYNNEISEKSEIFDDQFSVERPDGSNFTLKIRSTKLEDSAMYFCASSEPSYGYTFGSGTRLTVV.

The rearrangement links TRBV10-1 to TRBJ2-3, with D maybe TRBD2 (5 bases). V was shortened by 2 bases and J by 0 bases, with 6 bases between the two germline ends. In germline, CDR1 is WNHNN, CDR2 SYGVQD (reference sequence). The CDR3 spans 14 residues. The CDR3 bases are TGCGCCAGCAGTGAGGGGAGTAGCACAGATACGCAGTATTTT. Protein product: CASSEGSSTDTQYF.

This CDR3 reads CASNRGGGPYEQYF. The CDR3 DNA reads as TGTGCCAGCAATCGAGGAGGGGGCCCCTACGAGCAGTACTTC. The rearrangement uses TRBV28 and TRBJ2-7, with D tentatively TRBD1 (7 bases). V shed 7 bases and J shed 2 bases, with 15 bases lying between them. Looked up from germline, CDR1 is MDHEN and CDR2 is SYDVKM. There are 14 residues in the CDR3.